These 18 T cell receptor beta chains originate from one sample sequenced in a study of blood T cell repertoires in COVID-19. Clones were read by immunoSEQ multiplex PCR, and TCRdb kept only the in-frame ones, dropping some. The sample includes under 200,000 clones, roughly 88% seen only once; the top ten take roughly 13%. The material sequenced was PBMCs or T cells enriched from blood (not recorded which). These receptors came from a woman aged 55-75 years who had recovered from COVID-19.

This chain links TRBV19 with TRBJ1-5, with a tentative D call TRBD1 (5 bases). This CDR3 has 15 residues. Per the germline V gene, CDR1 is LNHDA and CDR2 is SQIVND (reference sequence). V lost 7 bases to trimming and J lost 4 bases, with 17 bases between them. The CDR3 sequence is CASTGGAGINQPQHF. The CDR3 coding sequence is TGTGCCAGTACGGGGGGAGCAGGAATAAATCAGCCCCAGCATTTT.

This clone was found once. This chain joins TRBV7-3 and TRBJ2-5; D is perhaps TRBD2 (6 bases). The CDR3 covers 13 residues. Germline V gene sequence: CDR1 SGHTA, CDR2 FQGTGA. Deletions cut 5 bases from V and 5 bases from J, with 12 bases between. The CDR3 nucleotides are TGTGCCAGCAGCAAATATGGGGGGGAGACCCAGTACTTC. Translation gives CASSKYGGETQYF.

This clone was seen a few times. V is TRBV2 and J is TRBJ2-2; the match to TRBD1 covers 8 bases. The CDR3 has 17 residues. J lost 5 bases, V lost 8 bases, and 16 bases had no gene match. The germline V gene encodes CDR1 SNHLY and CDR2 FYNNEI. CDR3 residues: CASRSGGAGGYTGELFF. CDR3 sequence (DNA): TGTGCCAGCCGGTCCGGCGGTGCAGGGGGCTATACCGGGGAGCTGTTTTTT.

This clone was detected once. The chain uses TRBV14 and TRBJ1-4; D might be TRBD1 (5 bases). Deletions cut 4 bases from V and 1 base from J, with 13 bases between. This CDR3 contains 16 residues. Germline loops: CDR1 SGHDN, CDR2 FVKESK. CDR3 nucleotide sequence: TGTGCCAGCAGCCCCATCGGGGGGGGAACTAATGAAAAACTGTTTTTT. It encodes CASSPIGGGTNEKLFF.

The rearrangement uses TRBV7-2 and TRBJ2-2; D gene ambiguous. Per the germline V gene, CDR1 is SGHTA and CDR2 is FQGNSA. CDR3 size: 13 residues. V gave up 1 base and J gave up 7 bases, with 7 bases separating them. CDR3 in amino acids: CASSLELIGELFF. The DNA of the CDR3 is TGTGCCAGCAGCTTAGAGCTGATCGGGGAGCTGTTTTTT.

The sample holds a few counts of this clone. V gene TRBV14 combines with J gene TRBJ1-1; D might be TRBD1 (5 bases). V shed 1 base and J shed 4 bases, with 13 bases lying between them. CDR1 is SGHDN, CDR2 FVKESK, per germline. This CDR3 is 15 amino acids long. The CDR3, as DNA: TGTGCCAGCAGCCAAGCATCGGGACTCCTCACTGAAGCTTTCTTT. Translated: CASSQASGLLTEAFF.

The chain recombines TRBV3-1 (or the pseudogene TRBV3-2) with TRBJ1-1, with D possibly TRBD1 on 5 matching bases. The V end lost 6 bases, the J end lost 9 bases, and 14 bases lay between the germline ends. CDR1 and CDR2 from the germline V gene are LGHDT and YNNKEL (reference sequence). The CDR3 has 12 residues. The CDR3 sequence: CASSLIDSKAFF. In nucleotides, the CDR3 is TGTGCCAGCAGTCTTATAGACAGCAAAGCTTTCTTT.

The gene calls are TRBV3-1 (or the pseudogene TRBV3-2) and TRBJ2-5; D is possibly TRBD1 (5 bases). Trimming stripped 0 bases from V and 7 bases from J, with 15 bases between. Germline-derived CDR1 and CDR2 are LGHDT and YNNKEL (reference sequence). This CDR3 has 15 residues. CDR3 sequence reads: CASSQDRAGFGTQYF. In DNA, the CDR3 is TGTGCCAGCAGCCAAGATCGAGCAGGGTTCGGGACCCAGTACTTC.

V and J are TRBV12-3 or TRBV12-4 and TRBJ2-3, with D hard to call. The CDR3 runs 11 residues. The germline V and J ends were trimmed by 3 bases and 6 bases, with 4 bases remaining between them. CDR3 residues: CASSFGDTQYF. CDR3 DNA: TGTGCCAGCAGTTTCGGGGATACGCAGTATTTT.

The V call is TRBV15, the J call TRBJ1-4; TRBD1 matches at 10 bases. Germline V gene data show CDR1 as LNHNV and CDR2 as YYDKDF (reference sequence). The junction had 6 bases not matched to a gene; V was cut back by 0 bases and J by 2 bases. The CDR3 is 18 amino acids. The CDR3 DNA reads TGTGCCACCAGCAGAGAATGGGGACAGGGGTTTACTAATGAAAAACTGTTTTTT. Amino acids: CATSREWGQGFTNEKLFF. Full variable domain (rest looked up from reference TRBV15 and TRBJ1-4): DAMVIQNPRYQVTQFGKPVTLSCSQTLNHNVMYWYQQKSSQAPKLLFHYYDKDFNNEADTPDNFQSRRPNTSFCFLDIRSPGLGDTAMYLCATSREWGQGFTNEKLFFGSGTQLSVL.

The chain combines TRBV4-1 with TRBJ2-5, with 11 bases aligning to TRBD2. The CDR3 has 14 residues. Unmatched junction bases numbered 5, after V lost 6 bases and J lost 5 bases. Germline V gene sequence: CDR1 MGHRA, CDR2 YSYEKL. The CDR3 DNA reads TGCGCCAGCAGGAAAGGACTAGCGGGCGAGACCCAGTACTTC. Translation: CASRKGLAGETQYF.

This clone has a handful of counts. This rearrangement joins TRBV11-2 to TRBJ2-5; no reliable D call. CDR3 length equals 13 residues. V lost 0 bases to trimming and J lost 4 bases, with 6 bases between them. CDR1 is SGHAT and CDR2 is FQNNGV in the germline V gene. This CDR3 is CASSLEPVETQYF. DNA of the CDR3: TGTGCCAGCAGCTTAGAGCCAGTAGAGACCCAGTACTTC.

The V gene is TRBV5-4, the J gene TRBJ2-3; TRBD1 is a possible D gene (5 bases). The CDR3 is 16 residues long. CDR1 and CDR2 from the germline V gene are SGHNT and YYREEE (reference sequence). The V gene lost 4 bases and the J gene lost 4 bases, with 19 bases spanning the gap. The CDR3 reads CASSHGGAQVSDTQYF. In DNA, the CDR3 is TGTGCCAGCAGCCACGGTGGGGCCCAGGTTTCAGATACGCAGTATTTT.

J is TRBJ1-1 and V is TRBV19; the D gene is possibly TRBD1 (6 bases). Germline assignment: CDR1 LNHDA and CDR2 SQIVND (reference sequence). V shed 5 bases and J shed 1 base, with 8 bases lying between them. CDR3 length: 13 amino acids. The CDR3 spells CASSQTGNTEAFF. The CDR3 coding sequence is TGTGCCAGTAGTCAGACAGGGAACACTGAAGCTTTCTTT.

This clone was detected only once. This chain uses TRBV7-2 with TRBJ2-3; TRBD1 aligns across 7 bases. The trim removed 2 bases at V and 3 bases at J, leaving 5 bases unmatched. The CDR3 spans 15 residues. Germline V gene sequence: CDR1 SGHTA, CDR2 FQGNSA. The CDR3 DNA reads as TGTGCCAGCAGCTTATGGGGCAGGGGGACAGATACGCAGTATTTT. This encodes CASSLWGRGTDTQYF.

This sequence joins TRBV7-3 and TRBJ1-3, with D uncertain. Germline loops: CDR1 SGHTA, CDR2 FQGTGA. Trimming removed 1 base from V and 0 bases from J, with 10 bases in between. CDR3 size: 16 residues. CDR3 residues: CASSLKGANSGNTIYF. The CDR3 DNA is TGTGCCAGCAGCTTAAAGGGAGCCAACTCTGGAAACACCATATATTTT.

This clone appeared once. The rearrangement links TRBV9 to TRBJ2-1; TRBD1 might be the D (5 bases). The V and J ends lost 2 bases and 0 bases respectively, with 9 bases between them. CDR1 and CDR2 (germline): SGDLS, YYNGEE. The CDR3 is 15 residues long. In DNA form, the CDR3 reads TGTGCCAGCAGCGTCCAGGGTAACTCCTACAATGAGCAGTTCTTC. The encoded protein is CASSVQGNSYNEQFF. Full variable domain (outside the CDR3, taken from reference TRBV9 and TRBJ2-1): DSGVTQTPKHLITATGQRVTLRCSPRSGDLSVYWYQQSLDQGLQFLIQYYNGEERAKGNILERFSAQQFPDLHSELNLSSLELGDSALYFCASSVQGNSYNEQFFGPGTRLTVL.

V is TRBV27 and J is TRBJ1-6; no clear D. The CDR3 contains 14 residues. Trimming pared 10 bases from V and 4 bases from J, leaving 14 bases between. Germline V gene sequence: CDR1 MNHEY, CDR2 SMNVEV (reference sequence). The CDR3 is CATSAGSYNSPLHF. CDR3 coding DNA: TGTGCCACCTCGGCGGGGTCGTATAATTCACCCCTCCACTTT.